This T cell receptor beta chain was found in a study of response to subunit inactivated influenza vaccine. Whole-study findings and limits: Seasonal influenza vaccination, on each occasion, was suggested by the authors to recruit few new T cells.

The CDR3 consists of 17 residues. The J segment lost 5 bases and the V segment lost 4 bases, leaving 16 bases of the junction unmatched. Germline CDR1 SGHAT, CDR2 FQNNGV. TCRdb processed the RT-PCR reads anew with MiXCR; each CDR3 protein has one entry. The sample holds just under 550,000 distinct CDR3 sequences, around 21% seen once. This clonotype came up many times. Its antigen is currently unknown. This sample also appeared in a second study, on T cells expressing NK-cell markers. That study reports: 5'RACE template switching with UMIs generated TCR beta cDNA. About six donors showed dominant NKG2C+ clonotypes comprising about 1.0-7.0% of their CD8+ T cells. Similarly, these clonotypes led the CD3+CD56-NKG2C+ fraction as well in several donors.

The specimen was CD4+ T cells sorted from PBMCs, collected 11 to 12 days after vaccination. This sequence was found in a man aged 45 to 65 who received an inactivated influenza vaccine. J is TRBJ2-5 and V is TRBV11-2; 7 bases map to TRBD2. The CDR3 sequence is CASSSPWSGTFGETQYF. In DNA, the CDR3 is TGTGCCAGCAGCTCCCCGTGGAGCGGGACGTTCGGGGAGACCCAGTACTTC.